Presented here are 13 T cell receptor beta chains from one specimen sequenced in a study of control samples from healthy donors and cancer patients. TCRdb keeps only in-frame clones here, not all; method: immunoSEQ multiplex PCR. Of 95,000 to 150,000 clones listed, roughly nine tenths are singletons. Sample: blood. These receptors were obtained from a woman younger than 35 in good health.

The CDR3 region is CASSLGSTGNSGYTF. The CDR3 DNA reads TGTGCCAGCAGCTTAGGATCGACAGGGAATAGTGGCTACACCTTC. The J gene is TRBJ1-2, the V gene TRBV7-6, with 7 bases identical to TRBD1. There are 15 residues in the CDR3. Germline V lookup: CDR1 SGHVS, CDR2 FNYEAQ. Germline trimming cut 1 base from V and 7 bases from J; bases unmatched to any gene: 9.

The genes are TRBV11-1 and TRBJ2-1; TRBD2 aligns across 9 bases. CDR1 is SGHAT, CDR2 FQDESV, per germline (reference sequence). The CDR3 has 15 residues. V shed 6 bases and J 4 bases; nucleotides not matched to a gene: 7. CDR3 residues: CASSNSGGFYNEQFF. The CDR3 DNA reads as TGTGCCAGCAGTAATAGCGGGGGCTTTTACAATGAGCAGTTCTTC.

J is TRBJ2-2 and V is TRBV7-2; 8 bases match TRBD1. The V and J ends lost 3 bases and 4 bases, in that order; junction bases with no gene match: 10. CDR3 length: 17 amino acids. The germline V gene encodes CDR1 SGHTA and CDR2 FQGNSA. The DNA of the CDR3 is TGTGCCAGCAGCTTCCAGCCGGACAGGGAGAGCACCGGGGAGCTGTTTTTT. This codes for CASSFQPDRESTGELFF.

The chain recombines TRBV27 with TRBJ1-5; D may be TRBD1 (5 bases). Looked up from germline, CDR1 is MNHEY and CDR2 is SMNVEV (reference sequence). The CDR3 is made up of 15 amino acids. Trimming pared 3 bases from V and 1 base from J, leaving 10 bases between. This CDR3 is CASSLEGSSNQPQHF. The CDR3 DNA reads as TGTGCCAGCAGTTTGGAGGGGAGCAGCAATCAGCCCCAGCATTTT.

This sequence joins TRBV13 and TRBJ2-3; D ambiguous. Germline V gene lookup returns CDR1 PRHDT and CDR2 FYEKMQ (reference sequence). V was shortened by 0 bases and J by 2 bases, with 27 bases between the two germline ends. The CDR3 runs to 21 residues. The CDR3 bases are TGTGCCAGCAGCTTAGGCCTAATTGGTTGGCAACCGACGGTCGACACAGATACGCAGTATTTT. Its translation is CASSLGLIGWQPTVDTDTQYF. Full variable domain (missing parts from reference TRBV13 and TRBJ2-3): AAGVIQSPRHLIKEKRETATLKCYPIPRHDTVYWYQQGPGQDPQFLISFYEKMQSDKGSIPDRFSAQQFSDYHSELNMSSLELGDSALYFCASSLGLIGWQPTVDTDTQYFGPGTRLTVL.

This chain uses TRBV10-3 with TRBJ1-1; D may be TRBD1 (6 bases). Per the germline V gene, CDR1 is ENHRY and CDR2 is SYGVKD. The CDR3 runs to 13 residues. With 10 bases removed from V and 0 bases from J, the gap between germline ends came to 12 bases. The CDR3 sequence: CATADSLNTEAFF. As DNA, the CDR3 is TGTGCCACCGCGGACAGTCTGAACACTGAAGCTTTCTTT.

This rearrangement joins TRBV7-9 to TRBJ1-3; 8 bases align to TRBD1. V trimming: 3 bases; J trimming: 6 bases; junction bases outside the gene matches: 7. The CDR3 is made up of 15 amino acids. Germline CDR1 and CDR2: SEHNR and FQNEAQ (reference sequence). For the CDR3, the DNA is TGTGCCAGCAGCTTGGGGGACAGGAGGGAAAACACCATATATTTT. Its protein is CASSLGDRRENTIYF.

J is TRBJ1-2 and V is TRBV28; D is ambiguous. The CDR3 is 15 residues long. Trimming took off 5 bases at V and 2 bases at J, with 15 bases between the two ends. The germline V gene has CDR1 MDHEN and CDR2 SYDVKM. CDR3 sequence: CASSLRGPLNYGYTF. CDR3 sequence (DNA): TGTGCCAGCAGTCTCCGCGGGCCGCTCAACTATGGCTACACCTTC.

This clone was counted once. The gene calls are TRBV7-3 and TRBJ2-2, with D unclear. CDR1 and CDR2 (germline): SGHTA, FQGTGA. This CDR3 contains 13 residues. Trimming pared 4 bases from V and 6 bases from J, leaving 9 bases between. DNA for the CDR3: TGTGCCAGCAGCTACGGTTCCTCCGGGGAGCTGTTTTTT. This encodes CASSYGSSGELFF.

This chain connects TRBV2 to TRBJ1-1; the match to TRBD1 covers 7 bases. The CDR3 loop spans 15 amino acids. The germline gives CDR1 SNHLY, CDR2 FYNNEI. V lost 5 bases to trimming and J lost 5 bases; unmatched junction nucleotides: 11. The DNA for the CDR3 is TGTGCCAGCAGTAGGCGACAGGGAGAGGCAACTGAAGCTTTCTTT. Translating gives CASSRRQGEATEAFF.

The chain is built from TRBV5-1 and TRBJ2-2, with TRBD2 matching over 10 bases. V lost 6 bases to trimming and J lost 7 bases; unmatched junction nucleotides: 12. CDR1 is SGHRS, CDR2 YFSETQ, per germline. The CDR3 consists of 16 residues. CDR3 bases: TGCGCCAGCATACAAGAAGCGGGGGGGCCCATCGGGGAGCTGTTTTTT. This gives the protein CASIQEAGGPIGELFF.

J is TRBJ2-3 and V is TRBV7-8; 7 positions match TRBD1. The CDR3 contains 16 residues. J gave up 2 bases and V 0 bases, and 5 bases lay outside the gene matches. CDR1 and CDR2 (germline): SGHVS, FQNEAQ. The CDR3 reads CASSLAEGQNTDTQYF. The DNA of the CDR3 is TGTGCCAGCAGCTTAGCTGAGGGACAGAACACAGATACGCAGTATTTT.

The V gene is TRBV7-6, the J gene TRBJ1-1, with 7 bases that match TRBD1. The CDR3 is 17 residues long. The junction had 18 bases not matched to a gene; V was cut back by 0 bases and J by 11 bases. Germline V CDR1 and CDR2: SGHVS, FNYEAQ. CDR3 sequence reads: CASSLASNYRTGPVAFF. CDR3 sequence (DNA): TGTGCCAGCAGCTTAGCATCAAACTATCGGACAGGCCCAGTCGCTTTCTTT.